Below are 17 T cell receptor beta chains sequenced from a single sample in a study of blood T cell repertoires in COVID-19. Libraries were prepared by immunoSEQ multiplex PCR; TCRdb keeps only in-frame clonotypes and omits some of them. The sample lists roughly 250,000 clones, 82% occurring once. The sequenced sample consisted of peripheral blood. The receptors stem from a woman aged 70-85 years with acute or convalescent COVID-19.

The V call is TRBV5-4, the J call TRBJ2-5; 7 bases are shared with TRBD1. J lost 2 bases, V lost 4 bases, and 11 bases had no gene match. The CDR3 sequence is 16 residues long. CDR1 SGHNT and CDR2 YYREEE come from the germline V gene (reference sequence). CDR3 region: CASSKTPGQEQETQYF. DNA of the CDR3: TGTGCCAGCAGCAAGACCCCCGGACAGGAGCAAGAGACCCAGTACTTC.

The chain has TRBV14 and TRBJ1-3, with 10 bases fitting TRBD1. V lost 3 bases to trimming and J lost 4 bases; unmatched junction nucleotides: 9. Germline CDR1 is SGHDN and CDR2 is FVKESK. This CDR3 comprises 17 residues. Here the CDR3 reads CASSHDRGLVGGNTIYF. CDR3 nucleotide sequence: TGTGCCAGCAGCCACGACAGGGGGCTAGTCGGCGGAAACACCATATATTTT.

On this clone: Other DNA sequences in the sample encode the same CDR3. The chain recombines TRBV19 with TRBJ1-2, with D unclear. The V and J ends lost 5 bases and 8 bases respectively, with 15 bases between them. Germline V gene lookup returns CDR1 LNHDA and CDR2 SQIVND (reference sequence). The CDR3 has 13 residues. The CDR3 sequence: CASSLGAGYGYTF. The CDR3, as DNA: TGTGCCAGTAGTCTCGGAGCGGGTTACGGCTACACCTTC.

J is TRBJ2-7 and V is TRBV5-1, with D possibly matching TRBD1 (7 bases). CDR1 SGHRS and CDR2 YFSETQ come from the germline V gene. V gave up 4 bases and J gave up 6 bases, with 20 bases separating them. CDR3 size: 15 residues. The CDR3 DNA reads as TGCGCCAGCAGCCCAAGACAGGGAGTAGCGGCCGAGCAGTACTTC. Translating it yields CASSPRQGVAAEQYF.

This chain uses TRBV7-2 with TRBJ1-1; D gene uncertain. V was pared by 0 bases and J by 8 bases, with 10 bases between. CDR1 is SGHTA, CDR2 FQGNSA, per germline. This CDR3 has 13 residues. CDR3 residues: CASSLARFREAFF. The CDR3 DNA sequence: TGTGCCAGCAGCTTAGCCCGATTCAGAGAAGCTTTCTTT.

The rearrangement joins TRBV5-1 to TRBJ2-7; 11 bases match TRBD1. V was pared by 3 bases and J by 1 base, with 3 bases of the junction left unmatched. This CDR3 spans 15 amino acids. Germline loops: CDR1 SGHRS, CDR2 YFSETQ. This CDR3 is CASSSGTGGSYEQYF. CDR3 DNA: TGCGCCAGCAGCTCCGGGACAGGGGGATCCTACGAGCAGTACTTC. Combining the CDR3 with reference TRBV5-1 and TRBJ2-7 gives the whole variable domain KAGVTQTPRYLIKTRGQQVTLSCSPISGHRSVSWYQQTPGQGLQFLFEYFSETQRNKGNFPGRFSGRQFSNSRSEMNVSTLELGDSALYLCASSSGTGGSYEQYFGPGTRLTVT.

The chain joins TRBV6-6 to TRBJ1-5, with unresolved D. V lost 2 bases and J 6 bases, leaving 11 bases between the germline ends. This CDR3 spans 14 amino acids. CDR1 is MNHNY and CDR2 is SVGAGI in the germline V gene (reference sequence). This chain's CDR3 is CASSYPEPRQPQHF. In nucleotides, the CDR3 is TGTGCCAGCAGTTACCCAGAACCCCGTCAGCCCCAGCATTTT.

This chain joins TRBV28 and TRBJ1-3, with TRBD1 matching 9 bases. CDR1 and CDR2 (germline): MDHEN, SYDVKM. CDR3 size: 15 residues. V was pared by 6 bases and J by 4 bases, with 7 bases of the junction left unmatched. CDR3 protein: CASRSTGGRGNTIYF. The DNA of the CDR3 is TGTGCCAGCAGGTCGACAGGGGGTAGGGGAAACACCATATATTTT.

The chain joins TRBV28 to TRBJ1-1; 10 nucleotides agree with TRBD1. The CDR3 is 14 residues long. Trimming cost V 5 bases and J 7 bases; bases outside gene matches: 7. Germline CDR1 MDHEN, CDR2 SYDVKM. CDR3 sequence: CASSPMGQGFEAFF. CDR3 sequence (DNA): TGTGCCAGCAGTCCCATGGGACAGGGGTTTGAAGCTTTCTTT.

CDR3 bases: TGTGCCAGCAGTCCCCAGCGGGGGCGAAACAAAAAACTGTTTTTT. Translated, it gives CASSPQRGRNKKLFF. The chain recombines TRBV27 with TRBJ1-4, with D possibly being TRBD1 (6 bases). CDR1 and CDR2 from the germline V gene are MNHEY and SMNVEV (reference sequence). This CDR3 region has 15 residues. Trimming shortened V by 5 bases and J by 9 bases, and 19 bases separated the two germline ends.

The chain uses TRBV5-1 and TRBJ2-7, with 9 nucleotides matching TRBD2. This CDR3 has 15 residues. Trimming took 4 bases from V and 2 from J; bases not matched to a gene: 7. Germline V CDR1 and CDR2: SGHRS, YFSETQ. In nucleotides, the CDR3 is TGCGCCAGCAGCGCGATAGCGGGGGCCACCTACGAGCAGTACTTC. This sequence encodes CASSAIAGATYEQYF.

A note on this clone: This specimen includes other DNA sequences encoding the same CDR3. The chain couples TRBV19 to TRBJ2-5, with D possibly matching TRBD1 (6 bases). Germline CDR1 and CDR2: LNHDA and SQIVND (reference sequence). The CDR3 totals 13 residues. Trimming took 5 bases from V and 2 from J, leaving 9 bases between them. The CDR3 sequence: CASSLGQQETQYF. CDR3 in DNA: TGTGCCAGTAGTTTAGGACAGCAAGAGACCCAGTACTTC.

The CDR3 loop reads CASSGAGPSGNTIYF. The CDR3 DNA is TGTGCCAGCAGCGGGGCAGGGCCCTCTGGAAACACCATATATTTT. This chain joins TRBV7-9 and TRBJ1-3, with D tentatively TRBD1 (5 bases). CDR3 length equals 15 residues. Trimming took off 5 bases at V and 0 bases at J, with 11 bases between the two ends. CDR1 and CDR2 (germline): SEHNR, FQNEAQ (reference sequence).

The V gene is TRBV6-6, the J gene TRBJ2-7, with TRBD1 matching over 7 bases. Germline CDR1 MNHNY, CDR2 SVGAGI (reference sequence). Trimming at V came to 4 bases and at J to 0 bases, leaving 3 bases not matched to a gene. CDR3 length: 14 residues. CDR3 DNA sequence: TGTGCCAGCAGTTGGGACAGCAGCTCCTACGAGCAGTACTTC. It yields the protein CASSWDSSSYEQYF.

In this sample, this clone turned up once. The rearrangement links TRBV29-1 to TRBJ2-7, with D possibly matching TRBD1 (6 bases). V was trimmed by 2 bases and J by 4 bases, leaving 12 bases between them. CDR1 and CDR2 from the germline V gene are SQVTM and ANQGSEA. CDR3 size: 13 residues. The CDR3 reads CSVESGQKYEQYF. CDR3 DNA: TGCAGCGTTGAATCCGGACAGAAGTACGAGCAGTACTTC.

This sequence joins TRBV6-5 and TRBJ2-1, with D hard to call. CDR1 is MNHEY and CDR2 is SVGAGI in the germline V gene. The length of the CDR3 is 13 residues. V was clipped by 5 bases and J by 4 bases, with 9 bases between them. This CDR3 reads CASSTVLYNEQFF. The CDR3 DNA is TGTGCCAGCAGTACGGTTCTTTACAATGAGCAGTTCTTC.

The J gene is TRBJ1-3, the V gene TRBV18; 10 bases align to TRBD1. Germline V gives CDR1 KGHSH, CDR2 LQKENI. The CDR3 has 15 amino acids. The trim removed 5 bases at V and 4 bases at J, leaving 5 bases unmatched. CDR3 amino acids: CASSAMTGGGNTIYF. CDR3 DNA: TGTGCCAGCTCAGCAATGACAGGGGGCGGAAACACCATATATTTT.